Given below is one T cell receptor beta chain in context. The same CDR3 also results from other DNA sequences found in this sample. Clones were sequenced by immunoSEQ multiplex PCR, and TCRdb holds only the in-frame ones, with some missing. Of about 2.3 million clones in the sample, 92% are singletons; the top ten hold approximately 0.4%. This sample stems from a study of shared clonotypes between healthy human individuals. Whole-study context: Each donor contributed plates that comprised three CD4 naive, three CD4 memory, two CD8 naive and one CD8 memory.

The clonotype comes from a man aged 18 to 30 in good health. Some clones in this sample may be carry-over from other donors' samples. Input material: naive CD4+ T cells from PBMCs. Subset described: CD45RA+ positively selected.

The CDR3 bases are TGCGCCAGCAGCTTACAGGGGGTGGGCACTGAAGCTTTCTTT. This translates into CASSLQGVGTEAFF. The chain combines TRBV5-1 with TRBJ1-1; 8 bases map to TRBD1. The CDR3 runs to 14 residues. Germline CDR1 SGHRS, CDR2 YFSETQ. V was clipped by 2 bases and J by 4 bases; unmatched bases: 4. Variable domain in full (rest from reference TRBV5-1 and TRBJ1-1): KAGVTQTPRYLIKTRGQQVTLSCSPISGHRSVSWYQQTPGQGLQFLFEYFSETQRNKGNFPGRFSGRQFSNSRSEMNVSTLELGDSALYLCASSLQGVGTEAFFGQGTRLTVV.